Reported below is one T cell receptor (beta chain). In germline, CDR1 is MNHEY, CDR2 SVGAGI. Losses at the gene ends were 10 bases for V and 6 bases for J; bases not matched to a gene: 4. This CDR3 contains 11 residues. Enrolment of Seattle patients took place during active infection, and they were followed longitudinally. The sample comes from a study of blood T cell repertoires in COVID-19. Study overall: Samples representing acute and convalescent COVID-19 were sourced from the United States, Italy and Spain. PBMCs, B-cell-depleted T cells, or T cells provided the cDNA or gDNA that made up the material.

Authors' methods: Amplified reference gene primers provided the basis for estimating nucleated cell counts. Produced via immunoSEQ multiplex PCR; TCRdb's table is partial and in-frame only. That table furnishes V, J and clone size, whereas the DNA furnished D and trimming. The data contain about 160,000 clones, about 92% of them singletons. The J gene is TRBJ1-2, the V gene TRBV6-5; 8 nucleotides align to TRBD1. Input material: peripheral blood. This clonotype was obtained from a man aged 25 to 40 with COVID-19, enrolled during active disease. This CDR3 reads CATGQGNGYTF. The DNA of the CDR3 is TGTGCCACTGGACAGGGAAATGGCTACACCTTC.